This entry lists 24 T cell receptor beta chains sequenced from one sample in a study of technical replicates of blood from a few donors (TCRdb year 2017). The protocol used for the library was the immunoSEQ multiplex PCR assay. The table was pulled from immuneACCESS by TCRdb, which kept in-frame rearrangements only. Such tables lose some clones; where checked, under half of the loss comes from unresolved V genes, and the rest has no known cause. For this sample there are around 84,000 clones; 97% appear just once. Less than 0.2% of the sample is in the top ten clones. The sample taken for sequencing was T cells isolated from PBMCs. The source is a human donor in good health.

This rearrangement joins TRBV30 to TRBJ2-3; the match to TRBD2 covers 7 bases. The CDR3 totals 14 residues. V lost 4 bases and J lost 4; bases outside the gene matches: 8. Germline CDR1 GTSNPN, CDR2 SVGIG (reference sequence). The CDR3 DNA sequence: TGTGCCTGGAAGGGGCGCGGGGGTTCAGATACGCAGTATTTT. Its protein product is CAWKGRGGSDTQYF. Combining the CDR3 with reference TRBV30 and TRBJ2-3 gives the whole variable domain SQTIHQWPATLVQPVGSPLSLECTVEGTSNPNLYWYRQAAGRGLQLLFYSVGIGQISSEVPQNLSASRPQDRQFILSSKKLLLSDSGFYLCAWKGRGGSDTQYFGPGTRLTVL.

The chain has TRBV30 and TRBJ2-1; TRBD2 agrees at 8 bases. V was pared by 3 bases and J by 7 bases, with 14 bases of the junction left unmatched. The length of the CDR3 is 16 residues. Germline V gene lookup returns CDR1 GTSNPN and CDR2 SVGIG (reference sequence). The CDR3 spells CAWRVSGGGTRNEQFF. The CDR3 DNA sequence: TGTGCCTGGAGGGTTAGCGGCGGGGGGACGAGGAATGAGCAGTTCTTC.

CDR3 sequence: CASSFRTSGGYEQYF. CDR3 nucleotides: TGCGCCAGCAGCTTTCGGACTAGCGGGGGGTACGAGCAGTACTTC. The chain has TRBV5-1 and TRBJ2-7; TRBD2 matches 14 bases. CDR3 length: 15 residues. Germline CDR1 reads SGHRS; CDR2 reads YFSETQ. V dropped 2 bases and J dropped 4; count of bases not matched to a gene: 2. Drawing the rest from reference TRBV5-1 and TRBJ2-7, the complete variable domain is KAGVTQTPRYLIKTRGQQVTLSCSPISGHRSVSWYQQTPGQGLQFLFEYFSETQRNKGNFPGRFSGRQFSNSRSEMNVSTLELGDSALYLCASSFRTSGGYEQYFGPGTRLTVT.

The chain combines TRBV10-3 with TRBJ2-2, with 8 bases aligning to TRBD2. The CDR3 runs 17 residues. V was clipped by 0 bases and J by 6 bases; unmatched bases: 9. The germline V gene encodes CDR1 ENHRY and CDR2 SYGVKD. DNA of the CDR3: TGTGCCATCAGTGAGTCGACGGGGTTAGCGGGGTCCGGGGAGCTGTTTTTT. Translation gives CAISESTGLAGSGELFF.

V and J are TRBV23-1 and TRBJ1-2, with D perhaps matching TRBD1 (6 bases). Being an ORF, TRBV23-1 has a function that is uncertain. This CDR3 has 14 residues. The germline V and J ends were trimmed by 6 bases and 4 bases, with 15 bases remaining between them. For the CDR3, the DNA is TGCGCCAGCAGCGATTGGGGGCAAGTCTATGGCTACACCTTC. It codes for CASSDWGQVYGYTF.

This clone was seen a single time. The CDR3 region has the DNA TGTGCCAGCAGCCAAAGAACTAGCTCCTCAGGTTTAGAGACCCAGTACTTC. Amino acid sequence: CASSQRTSSSGLETQYF. V and J are TRBV14 and TRBJ2-5, with D tentatively TRBD2 (6 bases). Between the trimmed V and J ends, which lost 2 bases and 4 bases, there was a span of 20 bases. The CDR3 has 17 residues. Germline V CDR1 and CDR2: SGHDN, FVKESK.

The chain recombines TRBV6-1 with TRBJ1-5, with D unclear. V lost 0 bases and J lost 1, with 4 bases in between. The CDR3 consists of 14 residues. The V gene's germline CDR1 is MNHNS and CDR2 SASEGT. The CDR3 protein is CASSEAASNQPQHF. CDR3 bases: TGTGCCAGCAGTGAAGCGGCAAGCAATCAGCCCCAGCATTTT.

The V call is TRBV7-8, the J call TRBJ1-2; D might be TRBD1 (6 bases). V lost 4 bases, J lost 2 bases, and 8 bases lay in between. This CDR3 has 13 amino acids. Germline V gene sequence: CDR1 SGHVS, CDR2 FQNEAQ. The CDR3 DNA reads as TGTGCCAGCAGCTCCGGGACAAACTATGGCTACACCTTC. Translation gives CASSSGTNYGYTF.

The chain employs TRBV11-1 and TRBJ2-3, with 7 positions matching TRBD2. Trimming cost V 5 bases and J 2 bases; bases outside gene matches: 7. This CDR3 has 15 amino acids. In germline, CDR1 is SGHAT, CDR2 FQDESV (reference sequence). The CDR3 DNA follows: TGTGCCAGCAGCCCCCGCGGGGGATACACAGATACGCAGTATTTT. This sequence encodes CASSPRGGYTDTQYF.

The CDR3 loop reads CAIRTEENQPQHF. CDR3 DNA sequence: TGTGCCATTCGGACAGAAGAGAATCAGCCCCAGCATTTT. The chain combines TRBV10-3 with TRBJ1-5; D perhaps matches TRBD1 (6 bases). The CDR3 spans 13 residues. V lost 9 bases, J lost 4 bases, and 13 bases lay in between. Looked up from germline, CDR1 is ENHRY and CDR2 is SYGVKD.

The rearrangement uses TRBV19 and TRBJ1-2; D may be TRBD1 (5 bases). Germline V gene sequence: CDR1 LNHDA, CDR2 SQIVND (reference sequence). The CDR3 runs 17 residues. Deletions cut 5 bases from V and 6 bases from J, with 25 bases between. As DNA, the CDR3 is TGTGCCAGTAGTCGGTCGGGCCCGGACACCTGGTTCGATGGCTACACCTTC. It codes for CASSRSGPDTWFDGYTF.

This chain joins TRBV5-1 and TRBJ1-1; the D gene is possibly TRBD1 (6 bases). This CDR3 comprises 14 residues. V lost 3 bases to trimming and J lost 2 bases, with 11 bases between them. CDR1 SGHRS and CDR2 YFSETQ come from the germline V gene. Here the CDR3 reads CASSSRGSNTEAFF. Here the CDR3 DNA reads TGCGCCAGCAGCTCCAGGGGCTCCAACACTGAAGCTTTCTTT.

The chain links TRBV2 to TRBJ1-5; D call uncertain. V was trimmed by 4 bases and J by 4 bases, leaving 11 bases between them. CDR3 length: 14 amino acids. Germline V gives CDR1 SNHLY, CDR2 FYNNEI. As DNA, the CDR3 is TGTGCCAGCAGTGGACTGTCAGAGAATCAGCCCCAGCATTTT. Translation: CASSGLSENQPQHF. The complete variable domain, with remaining parts taken from reference TRBV2 and TRBJ1-5, reads EPEVTQTPSHQVTQMGQEVILRCVPISNHLYFYWYRQILGQKVEFLVSFYNNEISEKSEIFDDQFSVERPDGSNFTLKIRSTKLEDSAMYFCASSGLSENQPQHFGDGTRLSIL.

This rearrangement joins TRBV9 to TRBJ1-3; 7 bases are shared with TRBD1. Per germline, CDR1 SGDLS and CDR2 YYNGEE. The CDR3 extends over 14 amino acids. J was trimmed by 3 bases and V by 4 bases; bases with no gene match: 4. The CDR3 DNA reads TGTGCCAGCAGCCCATGGACAGGTGGAAACACCATATATTTT. It yields the protein CASSPWTGGNTIYF.

The V call is TRBV11-1, the J call TRBJ1-2, with D uncertain. The CDR3 contains 12 residues. Germline CDR1 reads SGHAT; CDR2 reads FQDESV (reference sequence). Trimming removed 6 bases at V and 4 bases at J, with 9 bases between. The CDR3 here is CASSQSGYGYTF. The CDR3 bases are TGTGCCAGCAGTCAGTCAGGCTATGGCTACACCTTC.

J is TRBJ1-4 and V is TRBV4-1; no definite D call. Per the germline V gene, CDR1 is MGHRA and CDR2 is YSYEKL. The CDR3 consists of 17 residues. Trimming removed 0 bases at V and 0 bases at J, with 11 bases between. Written as DNA, the CDR3 is TGCGCCAGCAGCCAAGAACGGCGGGGTGCAACTAATGAAAAACTGTTTTTT. It encodes CASSQERRGATNEKLFF.

V usage is TRBV15 and J usage is TRBJ1-1; D is unresolved. Germline lookup yields CDR1 LNHNV and CDR2 YYDKDF (reference sequence). There are 16 residues in the CDR3. Trimming pared 0 bases from V and 3 bases from J, leaving 14 bases between. CDR3 loop: CATSRDPEVGDTEAFF. CDR3 DNA: TGTGCCACCAGCAGAGATCCTGAGGTGGGTGACACTGAAGCTTTCTTT.

The genes are TRBV11-3 and TRBJ2-3, with 14 bases matching TRBD2. From germline, CDR1 is SGHNT and CDR2 YENEEA. The CDR3 contains 15 residues. The J segment lost 5 bases and the V segment lost 6 bases, leaving 4 bases of the junction unmatched. The CDR3 loop reads CASSPGLAGEDTQYF. CDR3 nucleotide sequence: TGTGCCAGCAGTCCGGGACTAGCGGGAGAAGATACGCAGTATTTT.

The chain links TRBV27 to TRBJ2-7; 7 bases are a match to TRBD1. The CDR3 is 15 amino acids. Germline CDR1 reads MNHEY; CDR2 reads SMNVEV (reference sequence). The ends lost 9 bases at V and 2 bases at J; junction bases unmatched: 13. Written as DNA, the CDR3 is TGTGCCAGTTCTATAGGGGGCGGGTCCACCTACGAGCAGTACTTC. The encoded protein is CASSIGGGSTYEQYF.

V and J are TRBV5-7 and TRBJ2-2; 8 positions match TRBD2. TRBV5-7 is an open reading frame whose function is uncertain. V shed 4 bases and J 0 bases; nucleotides not matched to a gene: 8. CDR3 length: 17 amino acids. DNA of the CDR3: TGTGCCAGCAGCGACGCCCCAGCGGGGGCGAACACCGGGGAGCTGTTTTTT. It is translated as CASSDAPAGANTGELFF.

The chain has TRBV19 and TRBJ2-7, with 10 positions matching TRBD2. The J segment lost 1 base and the V segment lost 0 bases, leaving 9 bases of the junction unmatched. The CDR3 contains 18 residues. Germline-derived CDR1 and CDR2 are LNHDA and SQIVND (reference sequence). CDR3 in amino acids: CASSIDGTSATPSYEQYF. DNA for the CDR3: TGTGCCAGTAGTATAGATGGGACTAGCGCAACCCCATCCTACGAGCAGTACTTC.

The rearrangement joins TRBV6-1 to TRBJ1-3; D possibly corresponds to TRBD1 (6 bases). Per the germline V gene, CDR1 is MNHNS and CDR2 is SASEGT. Trimming removed 3 bases from V and 0 bases from J, with 18 bases in between. The CDR3 runs 18 residues. The CDR3 is CASSEVSSAGDSGNTIYF. The CDR3 nucleotides are TGTGCCAGCAGTGAGGTTTCCTCAGCAGGGGACTCTGGAAACACCATATATTTT.

The count of this clone is one. The chain uses TRBV5-4 and TRBJ1-1; D gene ambiguous. The CDR3 extends over 15 amino acids. Germline CDR1 is SGHNT and CDR2 is YYREEE (reference sequence). V dropped 0 bases and J dropped 0 bases, with 9 bases sitting between them. CDR3 DNA sequence: TGTGCCAGCAGCTTGGGTCGCACTATGAACACTGAAGCTTTCTTT. This sequence encodes CASSLGRTMNTEAFF.

V usage is TRBV5-1 and J usage is TRBJ1-1; D not certain. This CDR3 comprises 13 residues. V was shortened by 0 bases and J by 9 bases, with 12 bases between the two germline ends. Per germline, CDR1 SGHRS and CDR2 YFSETQ. Here the CDR3 DNA reads TGCGCCAGCAGCTTGGGCCCGCGGAAAAAAGCTTTCTTT. Translating gives CASSLGPRKKAFF.